The rows below give T cell receptor beta chains drawn from one sample of a study of post-analysis software for immune sequencing data. Using its own MiXCR run on the PCR reads, TCRdb lists one record per CDR3 protein. The sample yields roughly 800,000 distinct CDR3 sequences, around 53% seen once. Specimen: blood. These receptor sequences come from a girl under 18 with multiple sclerosis. The CDR3 runs from the conserved cysteine through the conserved F or W. A D gene is named only where the DNA matches it firmly. Clone size appears in some rows only: once, few, many, or a class for an expanded clone.

NA TRBJ1-5 NA TRBV20-1 TGCAGTGCCGAGGACGGGGGGAATCAGCCCCAGCATTTT CSAEDGGNQPQHF
NA TRBJ2-1 NA TRBV7-9 TGTGCCAGCAGCCTCAACATGGGGCGGCAGTTCTTC CASSLNMGRQFF
few TRBJ2-7 NA TRBV4-2 TGTGCCAGCAGCCATCCCAGGGAAACAAGGATCCACGAGCAGTACTTC CASSHPRETRIHEQYF
NA TRBJ2-2 TRBD2 TRBV29-1 TGCAGCGTCTCTAGCGGGAGCCACCGGGAGCTGTTTTTT CSVSSGSHRELFF
few TRBJ2-1 TRBD2 TRBV16 TGTGCCAGCAGCCCAGGGAGGACTAGCGGGTTAAATGAGCAGTTCTTC CASSPGRTSGLNEQFF
NA TRBJ2-3 NA TRBV29-1 TGCAGCGTTGTTCGCGCCTCAGACCCGGGTGTTACGCAGTATTTT CSVVRASDPGVTQYF
NA TRBJ2-5 NA TRBV20-1 TGCAGTGCTAGGGTACCTGGGGGCGGGACCCAGTACTTC CSARVPGGGTQYF
NA TRBJ1-6 NA TRBV7-9 TGTGCCAGCAGCGCTCTGGCAGGGCCAAATTCACCCCTCCACTTT CASSALAGPNSPLHF
NA TRBJ1-5 NA TRBV4-1 TGCGCCAGCAGCCCCACCCCATCTCAGCCCCAGCATTTT CASSPTPSQPQHF
NA TRBJ2-7 NA TRBV20-1 TGCAGTGCTAGCCCCGTGTTGTACGAGCAGTACTTC CSASPVLYEQYF
NA TRBJ1-4 NA TRBV4-1 TGCGCCAGCAGCCAAGATGTCGTAGCTGAAAAACTGTTTTTT CASSQDVVAEKLFF
NA TRBJ2-1 TRBD2 TRBV7-3 TGTGCCAGCAGCCAGGGACTAGCGGGAGTAAAGGAGCAGTTCTTC CASSQGLAGVKEQFF
few TRBJ2-5 TRBD2 TRBV29-1 TGCAGCGTTGAAACACTAGCGCCGCAAGAGACCCAGTACTTC CSVETLAPQETQYF
few TRBJ2-7 NA TRBV7-7 TGTGCCAGCAGCCCCGGAGTGGGGGAGCAGTACTTC CASSPGVGEQYF
NA TRBJ2-1 NA TRBV6-6 TGTGCCAGCAGTTACTCGACACCAGGTTCATCCTACAATGAGCAGTTCTTC CASSYSTPGSSYNEQFF
few TRBJ2-5 TRBD2 TRBV5-1 TGCGCCAGCAGTAGACTAGCGGGACAACCCCAAGAGACCCAGTACTTC CASSRLAGQPQETQYF
NA TRBJ1-2 NA TRBV9 TGTGCCAGCAGCGTAGCTCTGGAGCACTATGGCTACACCTTC CASSVALEHYGYTF
few TRBJ2-5 TRBD2 TRBV5-1 TGCGCCAGCAGCTTGGAGGGACTAGCGGGAGTTGGAGAGACCCAGTACTTC CASSLEGLAGVGETQYF
NA TRBJ2-7 NA TRBV7-9 TGTGCCAGCACGACCGGGACGGTGGGGAAGCAGTACTTC CASTTGTVGKQYF
NA TRBJ2-3 NA TRBV6-5 TGTGCCAGCAGTTACTCGATTCGTGGCGCAGGGAGAATCACAGATACGCAGTATTTT CASSYSIRGAGRITDTQYF
NA TRBJ2-1 NA TRBV20-1 TGCAGTGCTAGAAACCTAGACTACAATGAGCAGTTCTTC CSARNLDYNEQFF
once TRBJ2-5 NA TRBV6-5 TGTGCCAGCAGTTACTGGGGGATCCAAGAGACCCAGTACTTC CASSYWGIQETQYF
NA TRBJ2-6 TRBD2 TRBV7-6 TGTGCCAGCGGCGCGCGGGGGATCAGTCCTGGGGCCAACGTCCTGACTTTC CASGARGISPGANVLTF
NA TRBJ2-7 NA TRBV5-1 TGCGCCAGCAGCTTGGACTACAACACCTACGAGCAGTACTTC CASSLDYNTYEQYF
NA TRBJ2-3 TRBD2 TRBV7-3 TGTGCCAGCAGCCCCGGGGGTGCGGGGGGGCGTACAGATACGCAGTATTTT CASSPGGAGGRTDTQYF
NA TRBJ2-7 NA TRBV6-5 TGTGCCAGCACAGACAGAGTCCACGAGCAGTACTTC CASTDRVHEQYF
NA TRBJ2-1 TRBD2 TRBV27 TGTGCCAGCAGTTTACGGCTAGCGGGGGGGCATGAGCAGTTCTTC CASSLRLAGGHEQFF
NA TRBJ2-1 NA TRBV7-8 TGTGCCAGCAGCTCTCGGACAGCCTCGGATGAGCAGTTCTTC CASSSRTASDEQFF
NA TRBJ1-4 NA TRBV4-1 TGCGCCAGCAGCCACATACGAGGGAGTGGGGGTGAAAAACTGTTTTTT CASSHIRGSGGEKLFF
NA TRBJ2-1 NA TRBV29-1 TGCAGCGTTGTGTCGGGTAAGGTTCGGTTCTTC CSVVSGKVRFF
NA TRBJ2-3 NA TRBV5-1 TGCGCCAGCAGCTTGGCCGGCATCCACACAGATACGCAGTATTTT CASSLAGIHTDTQYF
NA TRBJ2-7 NA TRBV30 TGTGCCTGGAACTACAGGTTTTCCTACGAGCAGTACTTC CAWNYRFSYEQYF
once TRBJ2-6 TRBD1 TRBV5-1 TGCGCCAGCAGCCTGACGGACAGGGGAACTGGGGCCAACGTCCTGACTTTC CASSLTDRGTGANVLTF
NA TRBJ2-3 NA TRBV4-1 TGCGCCAGCAGCCAAGGACCGGGGCCTAGCACAGATACGCAGTATTTT CASSQGPGPSTDTQYF
few TRBJ2-1 TRBD1 TRBV7-9 TGTGCCAGCAGCTCCGGGACAGCGGTCGCTTCCGAGCAGTTCTTC CASSSGTAVASEQFF
NA TRBJ2-3 TRBD2 TRBV20-1 TGCAGTGCTAGAGTTCTAGCGGCGGCCCCAGATAGGCAGTATTTT CSARVLAAAPDRQYF
NA TRBJ2-1 NA TRBV9 TGTGCCAGCAGCGTAGTAGGGGTCCCCTCCTACAATGAGCAGTTCTTC CASSVVGVPSYNEQFF
few TRBJ1-4 NA TRBV29-1 TGCAGCGTTGAAGACAGGTTTAAGACGAATGAAAAACTGTTTTTT CSVEDRFKTNEKLFF
NA TRBJ2-1 NA TRBV6-5 TGTGCCAGCAGAACACGGGACCCCTACAATGAGCAGTTCTTC CASRTRDPYNEQFF
NA TRBJ2-3 TRBD2 TRBV5-5 TGTGCCAGCAGTGGGAGGGTTGATACGCAGTATTTT CASSGRVDTQYF
few TRBJ2-3 NA TRBV3-1 TGTGCCAGCAGCCAAGAATACCAGGGTAGAGATACGCAGTATTTT CASSQEYQGRDTQYF
once TRBJ1-2 NA TRBV19 TGTGCCAGTAGGGCGGCAGGGAACTATGGCTACACCTTC CASRAAGNYGYTF
NA TRBJ2-5 NA TRBV20-1 TGCAGTGCTACTGGACTCTTCCGAGAGACCCAGTACTTC CSATGLFRETQYF
NA TRBJ2-3 NA TRBV29-1 TGCAGCGCCCTAAAAGGGGAGACAGATACGCAGTATTTT CSALKGETDTQYF
NA TRBJ2-7 NA TRBV27 TGTGCCAGCAGTTTCTCGACAGGTTCATCCTACGAGCAGTACTTC CASSFSTGSSYEQYF